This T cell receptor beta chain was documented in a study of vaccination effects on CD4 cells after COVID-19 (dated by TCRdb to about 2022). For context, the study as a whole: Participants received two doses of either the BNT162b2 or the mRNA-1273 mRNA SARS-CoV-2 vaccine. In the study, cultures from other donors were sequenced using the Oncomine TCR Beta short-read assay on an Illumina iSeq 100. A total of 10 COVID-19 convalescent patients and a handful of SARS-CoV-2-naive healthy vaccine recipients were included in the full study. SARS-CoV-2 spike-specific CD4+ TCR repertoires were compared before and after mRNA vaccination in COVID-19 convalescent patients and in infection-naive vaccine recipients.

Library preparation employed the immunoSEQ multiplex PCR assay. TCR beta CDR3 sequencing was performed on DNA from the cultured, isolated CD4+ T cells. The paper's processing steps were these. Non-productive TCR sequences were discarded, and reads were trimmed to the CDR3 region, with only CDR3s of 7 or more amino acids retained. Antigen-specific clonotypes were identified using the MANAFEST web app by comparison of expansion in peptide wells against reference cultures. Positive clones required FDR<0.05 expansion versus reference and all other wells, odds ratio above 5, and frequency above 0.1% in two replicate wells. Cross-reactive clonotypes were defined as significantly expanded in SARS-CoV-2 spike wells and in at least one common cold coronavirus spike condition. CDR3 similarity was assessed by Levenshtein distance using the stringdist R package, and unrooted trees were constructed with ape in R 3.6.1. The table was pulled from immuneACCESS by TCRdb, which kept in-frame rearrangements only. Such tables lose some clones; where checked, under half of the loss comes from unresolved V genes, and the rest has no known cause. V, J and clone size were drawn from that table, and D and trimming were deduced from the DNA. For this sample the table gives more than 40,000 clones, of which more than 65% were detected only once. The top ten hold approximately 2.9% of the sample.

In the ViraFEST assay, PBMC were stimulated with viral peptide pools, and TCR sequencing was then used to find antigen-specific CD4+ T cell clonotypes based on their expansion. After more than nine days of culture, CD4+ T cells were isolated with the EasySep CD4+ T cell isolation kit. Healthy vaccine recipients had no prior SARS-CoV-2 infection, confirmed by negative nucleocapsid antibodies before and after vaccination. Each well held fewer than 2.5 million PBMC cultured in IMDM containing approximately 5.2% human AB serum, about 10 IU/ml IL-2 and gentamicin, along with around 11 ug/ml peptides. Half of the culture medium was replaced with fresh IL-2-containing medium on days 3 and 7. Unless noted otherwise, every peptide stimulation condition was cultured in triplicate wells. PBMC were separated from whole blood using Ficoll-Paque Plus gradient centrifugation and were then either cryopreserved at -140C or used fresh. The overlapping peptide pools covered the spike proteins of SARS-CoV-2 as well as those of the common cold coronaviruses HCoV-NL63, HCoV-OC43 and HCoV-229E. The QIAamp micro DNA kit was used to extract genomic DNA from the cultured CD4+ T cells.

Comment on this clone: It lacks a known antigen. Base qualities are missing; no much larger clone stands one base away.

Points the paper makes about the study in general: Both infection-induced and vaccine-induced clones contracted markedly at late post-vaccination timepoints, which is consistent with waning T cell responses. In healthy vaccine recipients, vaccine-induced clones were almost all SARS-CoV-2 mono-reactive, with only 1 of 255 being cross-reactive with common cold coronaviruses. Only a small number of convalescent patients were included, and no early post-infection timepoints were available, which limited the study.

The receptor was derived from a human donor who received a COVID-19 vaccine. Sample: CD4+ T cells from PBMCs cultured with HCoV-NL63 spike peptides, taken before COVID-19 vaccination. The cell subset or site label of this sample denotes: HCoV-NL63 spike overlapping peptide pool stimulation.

This receptor carries the CDR3 CASSIHGASTDTQYF. The sequenced DNA is TGCGCCAGCAGCATTCACGGAGCCAGCACAGATACGCAGTATTTT. The rearrangement joined TRBV5-1 to TRBJ2-3; no confident D gene assignment can be made. The germline V gene specifies SGHRS as CDR1 and YFSETQ as CDR2. The CDR3 sequence holds 15 residues, the cysteine and phenylalanine included. Solely the CDR3 DNA is kept, with 45 bases framed from the first base. V and J are truncated by 4 bases and 0 bases respectively, leaving an intervening sequence of 12 bases.